A single sample gave rise to the 11 T cell receptor beta chains below, sequenced in a study of CD8 T cells in ankylosing spondylitis (dated by TCRdb to about 2017). The receptor library was made with 5' RACE. These reads were obtained on an Illumina HiSeq 2500. TCRdb itself trimmed the public reads at Q25 with fastp, ran MiXCR and retained productive beta chains. Each record represents a unique CDR3 protein, reported with the most common genes and DNA among its rows. The sample table shows 150,000 to 200,000 distinct CDR3 sequences, and about a sixth are seen once. Approximately 7.6% of the sample belongs to the ten largest clones. Material: blood, either unsorted or a sorted T cell fraction (not recorded which). The receptor set was obtained from a male donor with ankylosing spondylitis or in good health (not recorded which).

This clonotype appeared many times. The rearrangement links TRBV28 to TRBJ1-2; D gene ambiguous. V shed 6 bases and J shed 8 bases, with 13 bases lying between them. The germline V gene has CDR1 MDHEN and CDR2 SYDVKM. The CDR3 totals 12 residues. In nucleotides, the CDR3 is TGTGCCAGCAGCACCCCGACTGGGGGCTACACCTTC. As protein: CASSTPTGGYTF.

This clonotype was seen ten or more times. The V and J genes are TRBV20-1 and TRBJ1-1; tentatively, D is TRBD1 (6 bases). CDR1 and CDR2 from the germline V gene are DFQATT and SNEGSKA (reference sequence). Trimming removed 3 bases at V and 5 bases at J, with 16 bases between. The CDR3 totals 14 residues. The CDR3 nucleotides read TGCAGTGCTAGCTATCTCACAGGGAGGACTGAAGCTTTCTTT. Amino acid sequence: CSASYLTGRTEAFF.

This clonotype was recorded at least ten times. The V and J genes are TRBV6-5 and TRBJ2-5, with 10 bases aligning to TRBD1. The CDR3 loop spans 17 amino acids. Trimming took 2 bases from V and 2 from J; bases not matched to a gene: 8. The germline V gene has CDR1 MNHEY and CDR2 SVGAGI. CDR3 bases: TGTGCCAGCAGTTACGTCCGACCGGGACAGGGGCAAGAGACCCAGTACTTC. Translated, it gives CASSYVRPGQGQETQYF.

This clonotype was counted at least ten times. The V gene is TRBV5-1, the J gene TRBJ1-1; no clear D gene. The length of the CDR3 is 14 residues. The germline CDR1 and CDR2 sequences are SGHRS and YFSETQ. V was trimmed by 2 bases and J by 0 bases, leaving 8 bases between them. The CDR3 loop reads CASSLSGMNTEAFF. CDR3 sequence (DNA): TGCGCCAGCAGCTTATCTGGGATGAACACTGAAGCTTTCTTT.

This clonotype has only a few counts. The rearrangement links TRBV7-9 to TRBJ2-1; 7 positions match TRBD2. Per the germline V gene, CDR1 is SEHNR and CDR2 is FQNEAQ (reference sequence). The CDR3 contains 13 residues. With V trimmed by 8 bases and J by 3 bases, 4 bases remained unmatched. The DNA of the CDR3 is TGTGCCAGCGCTAGCGGTGACTACAATGAGCAGTTCTTC. This sequence encodes CASASGDYNEQFF.

There are many counts of this clonotype. The chain employs TRBV5-1 and TRBJ2-1; 12 bases fit TRBD2. CDR1 and CDR2 from the germline V gene are SGHRS and YFSETQ. The CDR3 sequence is 17 residues long. The trim removed 2 bases at V and 3 bases at J, leaving 6 bases unmatched. The CDR3 region is CASSFRGLAGLYNEQFF. CDR3 nucleotide sequence: TGCGCCAGCAGCTTTAGAGGACTAGCGGGGCTCTACAATGAGCAGTTCTTC. The full variable domain, completed using reference TRBV5-1 and TRBJ2-1, is KAGVTQTPRYLIKTRGQQVTLSCSPISGHRSVSWYQQTPGQGLQFLFEYFSETQRNKGNFPGRFSGRQFSNSRSEMNVSTLELGDSALYLCASSFRGLAGLYNEQFFGPGTRLTVL.

This clonotype was counted a few times. This sequence joins TRBV30 and TRBJ2-5, with D tentatively TRBD1 or TRBD2 (6 bases each). The CDR3 has 14 residues. Germline assignment: CDR1 GTSNPN and CDR2 SVGIG (reference sequence). V shed 0 bases and J shed 4 bases, with 12 bases lying between them. CDR3 sequence: CAWSVKGGPETQYF. The CDR3 DNA is TGTGCCTGGAGTGTGAAAGGGGGGCCAGAGACCCAGTACTTC.

This clonotype has only a few counts. The V and J genes are TRBV7-2 and TRBJ2-2; TRBD2 is a possible D gene (6 bases). CDR1 and CDR2 (germline): SGHTA, FQGNSA. V was shortened by 2 bases and J by 3 bases, with 10 bases between the two germline ends. The CDR3 consists of 15 residues. In DNA, the CDR3 is TGTGCCAGCAGCTTACTAGGAGGGTACACCGGGGAGCTGTTTTTT. Protein sequence: CASSLLGGYTGELFF. Combining the CDR3 with reference TRBV7-2 and TRBJ2-2 gives the whole variable domain GAGVSQSPSNKVTEKGKDVELRCDPISGHTALYWYRQSLGQGLEFLIYFQGNSAPDKSGLPSDRFSAERTGGSVSTLTIQRTQQEDSAVYLCASSLLGGYTGELFFGEGSRLTVL.

This clonotype showed up just a few times. This chain connects TRBV3-1 to TRBJ2-7; tentatively, D is TRBD2 (6 bases). The V end was cut by 5 bases, the J end by 3 bases, with 8 bases between. The CDR3 loop spans 12 amino acids. Looked up from germline, CDR1 is LGHDT and CDR2 is YNNKEL (reference sequence). The CDR3 region has the DNA TGTGCCAGCAGCGGGGGGAGCTACGAGCAGTACTTC. Translating gives CASSGGSYEQYF.

At least ten counts were recorded for this clonotype. The J gene is TRBJ2-5, the V gene TRBV4-1; no clear D gene. Germline V gives CDR1 MGHRA, CDR2 YSYEKL. Deletions cut 0 bases from V and 5 bases from J, with 7 bases between. The CDR3 runs to 13 residues. The CDR3 spells CASSQDTWETQYF. The CDR3 DNA reads TGCGCCAGCAGCCAAGACACGTGGGAGACCCAGTACTTC.

The rearrangement links TRBV5-1 to TRBJ2-7; the match to TRBD2 covers 11 bases. J lost 6 bases, V lost 4 bases, and 12 bases had no gene match. Germline lookup yields CDR1 SGHRS and CDR2 YFSETQ. The CDR3 extends over 16 amino acids. DNA of the CDR3: TGCGCCAGCAGCCTCGACTTAGCGGGAGGGCCTTTCGAGCAGTACTTC. As protein: CASSLDLAGGPFEQYF. Based on the CDR3 plus reference TRBV5-1 and TRBJ2-7, the full variable domain is KAGVTQTPRYLIKTRGQQVTLSCSPISGHRSVSWYQQTPGQGLQFLFEYFSETQRNKGNFPGRFSGRQFSNSRSEMNVSTLELGDSALYLCASSLDLAGGPFEQYFGPGTRLTVT.